This T cell receptor beta chain was sequenced in a study of blood T cells in healthy people across ages. Findings and limits, study-wide: Long-lived donors had more naive CD4+ cells and higher diversity than aged donors.

The second PCR ran about 6 to 11 cycles with a sample-barcoded 5' primer and J-beta primers. One entry per CDR3 protein, called by TCRdb with MiXCR from the 5' RACE reads. This sample carries over 600,000 distinct CDR3 sequences, about half of them seen once, and the ten largest clones take roughly 20%. The germline V gene has CDR1 SGHVS and CDR2 FNYEAQ. Trimming cost V 5 bases and J 7 bases, with 12 bases left between them. The CDR3 length is 12 residues. With respect to this clonotype: Its antigen is still unknown.

The V and J genes are TRBV7-6 and TRBJ2-7; the D is unclear. The TCR was taken from a man older than 75 in good health. Material for sequencing was blood. As DNA, the CDR3 is TGTGCCAGCAGCCCCGAACATTCGGAGCAGTACTTC. Encoded protein: CASSPEHSEQYF.